The 17 T cell receptor beta chains listed next were all sequenced from one sample in a study of shared clonotypes between healthy human individuals. Clones were read by immunoSEQ multiplex PCR, and TCRdb kept only the in-frame ones, dropping some. The profile covers 450,000 to 500,000 clones, with around three quarters appearing a single time and approximately 12% taken by the ten largest. Sequenced input: PBMCs. The receptors here all came from a woman aged 35 to 49 in good health. Some clones in this sample may be carry-over from other donors' samples.

J is TRBJ2-7 and V is TRBV13; TRBD2 agrees at 13 bases. V dropped 4 bases and J dropped 4; count of bases not matched to a gene: 7. Per germline, CDR1 PRHDT and CDR2 FYEKMQ (reference sequence). CDR3 length: 16 residues. The CDR3 is CASSSPLTSGRYEQYF. DNA of the CDR3: TGTGCCAGCAGCTCCCCTTTGACTAGCGGGAGGTACGAGCAGTACTTC.

The chain carries TRBV7-2 and TRBJ1-1; a possible D gene is TRBD1 (6 bases). The V gene lost 5 bases and the J gene lost 1 base, with 8 bases spanning the gap. Germline CDR1 and CDR2: SGHTA and FQGNSA. This CDR3 comprises 13 residues. CDR3: CASSTDRNTEAFF. The CDR3 DNA follows: TGTGCCAGCAGCACGGACAGGAACACTGAAGCTTTCTTT.

V and J are TRBV5-1 and TRBJ2-1; D is unclear. V lost 0 bases and J lost 5, with 9 bases in between. Germline loops: CDR1 SGHRS, CDR2 YFSETQ. The CDR3 consists of 14 residues. This CDR3 reads CASSLVTANNEQFF. CDR3 coding DNA: TGCGCCAGCAGCTTGGTTACAGCTAACAATGAGCAGTTCTTC.

The chain links TRBV5-1 to TRBJ2-3, with 11 bases aligning to TRBD2. Trimming removed 5 bases from V and 2 bases from J; junction bases left unmatched: 4. The CDR3 is made up of 15 amino acids. Per the germline V gene, CDR1 is SGHRS and CDR2 is YFSETQ. DNA of the CDR3: TGCGCCAGCAGGGCGGGACTAGCGGACACAGATACGCAGTATTTT. Translating it yields CASRAGLADTDTQYF.

The chain combines TRBV5-1 with TRBJ2-1, with 8 bases fitting TRBD2. V trimming: 2 bases; J trimming: 0 bases; junction bases outside the gene matches: 4. This CDR3 is built from 16 residues. Germline V lookup: CDR1 SGHRS, CDR2 YFSETQ. CDR3 nucleotide sequence: TGCGCCAGCAGCTTACGGGCGGGAGGCTCCTACAATGAGCAGTTCTTC. This sequence encodes CASSLRAGGSYNEQFF. Using reference TRBV5-1 and TRBJ2-1 for the parts outside the CDR3, the full variable domain is KAGVTQTPRYLIKTRGQQVTLSCSPISGHRSVSWYQQTPGQGLQFLFEYFSETQRNKGNFPGRFSGRQFSNSRSEMNVSTLELGDSALYLCASSLRAGGSYNEQFFGPGTRLTVL.

CDR3 nucleotides: TGTGCCAGCAGAGGGTATACGCACAGTGATGAGCAGTTCTTC. Its protein is CASRGYTHSDEQFF. This chain links TRBV11-2 with TRBJ2-1; D is uncertain. The ends were cut back, 6 bases at V and 8 bases at J, with 17 bases in the middle. Germline CDR1 reads SGHAT; CDR2 reads FQNNGV. The CDR3 loop spans 14 amino acids.

About this clone: A far larger clone is just one base off, so this is likely a read error. The sample carries other DNA sequences with the same CDR3. The chain is built from TRBV28 and TRBJ1-1; tentatively, D is TRBD1 (5 bases). The germline V gene has CDR1 MDHEN and CDR2 SYDVKM. There are 16 residues in the CDR3. Trimming removed 2 bases from V and 5 bases from J, with 18 bases in between. The CDR3 DNA reads TGTGCCAGCAGTTTAACGATAGGGCAGGAGGGGACTGAAGCTTTCTTT. Protein: CASSLTIGQEGTEAFF. Complete variable domain (other parts from reference TRBV28 and TRBJ1-1): DVKVTQSSRYLVKRTGEKVFLECVQDMDHENMFWYRQDPGLGLRLIYFSYDVKMKEKGDIPEGYSVSREKKERFSLILESASTNQTSMYLCASSLTIGQEGTEAFFGQGTRLTVV.

The chain couples TRBV2 to TRBJ1-3; D is unresolved. Between the trimmed V and J ends, which lost 6 bases and 0 bases, there was a span of 12 bases. CDR3 length: 15 residues. CDR1 is SNHLY, CDR2 FYNNEI, per germline. CDR3 nucleotides: TGTGCCAGCAGCGTTCCTTCCCTCTCTGGAAACACCATATATTTT. Protein sequence: CASSVPSLSGNTIYF.

Only a few counts were recorded for this clone. The same CDR3 arises from other DNA sequences in this sample as well. CDR3 nucleotides: TGTGCCAGCAGCGTAGCCTTCACAGATACGCAGTATTTT. Residues: CASSVAFTDTQYF. The V and J genes are TRBV9 and TRBJ2-3; D ambiguous. Germline V CDR1 and CDR2: SGDLS, YYNGEE. This CDR3 is 13 amino acids long. Trimming pared 0 bases from V and 2 bases from J, leaving 4 bases between.

CDR3 DNA: TGTGCCAGTAGTACCTCTCGACAGGGGAACACTGAAGCTTTCTTT. Its translation is CASSTSRQGNTEAFF. The rearrangement uses TRBV19 and TRBJ1-1; 7 bases are shared with TRBD1. The CDR3 is made up of 15 amino acids. Germline values: CDR1 LNHDA, CDR2 SQIVND (reference sequence). V was pared by 4 bases and J by 1 base, with 6 bases of the junction left unmatched.

V gene TRBV11-1 combines with J gene TRBJ1-1; no clear D gene. Germline lookup yields CDR1 SGHAT and CDR2 FQDESV (reference sequence). V was pared by 6 bases and J by 10 bases, with 15 bases between. The length of the CDR3 is 12 residues. The CDR3 protein is CASRRTTEVAFF. For the CDR3, the DNA is TGTGCCAGCAGGAGAACTACAGAGGTAGCTTTCTTT.

J is TRBJ1-2 and V is TRBV23-1; weak D call: TRBD1 (5 bases). TRBV23-1 carries the ORF label, with uncertain function. The CDR3 consists of 14 residues. V was cut by 6 bases and J by 6 bases, with 17 bases left in between. This CDR3 reads CASSRIQERDGYTF. CDR3 DNA: TGCGCCAGCAGCCGAATACAGGAAAGGGATGGCTACACCTTC.

This clone was observed a few times. This rearrangement joins TRBV15 to TRBJ2-1, with TRBD1 matching over 7 bases. The junction had 15 bases not matched to a gene; V was cut back by 4 bases and J by 15 bases. This CDR3 comprises 14 residues. CDR1 is LNHNV and CDR2 is YYDKDF in the germline V gene (reference sequence). CDR3 sequence reads: CATSITTTTGAGFF. The DNA for the CDR3 is TGTGCCACCAGCATCACGACAACTACAGGGGCTGGGTTCTTC.

This chain connects TRBV28 to TRBJ1-6; 11 bases are a match to TRBD1. CDR1 and CDR2 (germline): MDHEN, SYDVKM. Trimming removed 6 bases from V and 8 bases from J; junction bases left unmatched: 6. The CDR3 is 15 residues long. The CDR3: CASSPVGQGDSPLHF. The CDR3 DNA is TGTGCCAGCAGCCCCGTGGGACAGGGGGATTCACCCCTCCACTTT.

The chain combines TRBV7-3 with TRBJ2-3; 7 bases fit TRBD1. The CDR3 contains 14 residues. V shed 4 bases and J 2 bases; nucleotides not matched to a gene: 3. Germline V gene lookup returns CDR1 SGHTA and CDR2 FQGTGA. CDR3 in amino acids: CASSWDSLTDTQYF. The CDR3 DNA is TGTGCCAGCAGCTGGGACAGCCTCACAGATACGCAGTATTTT.

V is TRBV29-1 and J is TRBJ2-2; 8 nucleotides align to TRBD2. The J segment lost 5 bases and the V segment lost 7 bases, leaving 12 bases of the junction unmatched. Germline V CDR1 and CDR2: SQVTM, ANQGSEA. The CDR3 extends over 15 amino acids. The CDR3 is CSATSSGRSTGELFF. The CDR3 bases are TGCAGCGCTACTTCTAGCGGGCGTTCTACCGGGGAGCTGTTTTTT.

V and J are TRBV11-2 and TRBJ1-3; D is unresolved. The CDR3 consists of 15 residues. CDR1 is SGHAT, CDR2 FQNNGV, per germline. Trimming took 2 bases from V and 1 from J, leaving 9 bases between them. The CDR3 protein is CASSLIIQSGNTIYF. The CDR3 DNA is TGTGCCAGCAGCTTAATAATCCAGTCTGGAAACACCATATATTTT.